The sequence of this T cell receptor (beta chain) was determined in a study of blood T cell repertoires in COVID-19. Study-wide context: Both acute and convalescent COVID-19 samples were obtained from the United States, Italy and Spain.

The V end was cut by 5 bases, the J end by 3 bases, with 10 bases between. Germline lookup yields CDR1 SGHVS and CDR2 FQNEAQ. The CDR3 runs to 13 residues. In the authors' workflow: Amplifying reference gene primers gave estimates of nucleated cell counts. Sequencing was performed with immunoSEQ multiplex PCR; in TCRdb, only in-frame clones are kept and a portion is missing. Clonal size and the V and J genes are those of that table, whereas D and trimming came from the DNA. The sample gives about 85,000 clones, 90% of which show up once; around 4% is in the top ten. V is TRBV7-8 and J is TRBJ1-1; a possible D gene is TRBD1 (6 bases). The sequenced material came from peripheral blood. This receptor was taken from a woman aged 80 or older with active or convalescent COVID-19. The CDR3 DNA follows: TGTGCCAGCAGCAAGGGGGGGCACACTGAAGCTTTCTTT. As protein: CASSKGGHTEAFF.